Each of the 15 T cell receptor beta chains below was sequenced from the same sample in a study of blood T cell repertoires in COVID-19. The protocol was immunoSEQ multiplex PCR, while the TCRdb copy is restricted to in-frame clones and leaves out a portion. The sample has fewer than 400,000 clones; about 85% are singletons. Sequenced material: peripheral blood. The receptors come from a woman younger than 35 with acute or convalescent COVID-19.

The chain has TRBV9 and TRBJ1-2; 7 bases match TRBD1. The CDR3 runs 15 residues. J lost 2 bases, V lost 3 bases, and 7 bases had no gene match. Germline values: CDR1 SGDLS, CDR2 YYNGEE. As DNA, the CDR3 is TGTGCCAGCAGCGAGGAAGGGGGCCCGAACTATGGCTACACCTTC. This encodes CASSEEGGPNYGYTF. Filled out from reference TRBV9 and TRBJ1-2, the complete variable domain reads DSGVTQTPKHLITATGQRVTLRCSPRSGDLSVYWYQQSLDQGLQFLIQYYNGEERAKGNILERFSAQQFPDLHSELNLSSLELGDSALYFCASSEEGGPNYGYTFGSGTRLTVV.

The chain has TRBV6-4 and TRBJ2-7; 8 bases agree with TRBD2. Germline V gene sequence: CDR1 MRHNA, CDR2 SNTAGT. Germline trimming cut 4 bases from V and 0 bases from J; bases unmatched to any gene: 5. This CDR3 is built from 15 residues. The CDR3 region is CASSVSGDYSYEQYF. The DNA of the CDR3 is TGTGCCAGCAGTGTTAGCGGGGATTACTCCTACGAGCAGTACTTC.

DNA of the CDR3: TGTGCCAGCAGAGGACAGGGGAGGAACACTGAAGCTTTCTTT. This sequence encodes CASRGQGRNTEAFF. The chain recombines TRBV3-1 (or the pseudogene TRBV3-2) with TRBJ1-1, with 9 bases that match TRBD1. With 6 bases clipped from V and 1 base from J, the junction kept 3 bases outside the gene matches. This CDR3 region has 14 residues. CDR1 is LGHDT, CDR2 YNNKEL, per germline (reference sequence).

The CDR3 region is CASRGMEGTDTQYF. The CDR3 region has the DNA TGTGCCAGCAGGGGTATGGAGGGCACAGATACGCAGTATTTT. This chain uses TRBV2 with TRBJ2-3, with D possibly being TRBD2 (5 bases). V lost 6 bases and J lost 1, with 11 bases in between. Germline V lookup: CDR1 SNHLY, CDR2 FYNNEI. CDR3 length equals 14 residues.

This chain connects TRBV19 to TRBJ1-3, with TRBD1 matching over 7 bases. The CDR3 extends over 17 amino acids. The germline gives CDR1 LNHDA, CDR2 SQIVND (reference sequence). With V trimmed by 5 bases and J by 0 bases, 10 bases remained unmatched. Here the CDR3 DNA reads TGTGCCAGTAGTTCAACCGCGACAGGGCTCTCTGGAAACACCATATATTTT. This codes for CASSSTATGLSGNTIYF.

The V call is TRBV28, the J call TRBJ1-2; D perhaps matches TRBD1 (5 bases). The CDR3 has 14 amino acids. CDR1 and CDR2 (germline): MDHEN, SYDVKM. Trimming took 3 bases from V and 8 from J, leaving 16 bases between them. The CDR3 nucleotides are TGTGCCAGCAGTTTGGGGCCCACAGGTCCGGGCTACACCTTC. Residues: CASSLGPTGPGYTF.

This clone turned up a few times. The V gene is TRBV7-3, the J gene TRBJ2-2; no definite D call. The germline CDR1 and CDR2 sequences are SGHTA and FQGTGA. V gave up 4 bases and J gave up 0 bases, with 15 bases separating them. The CDR3 totals 17 residues. CDR3 sequence reads: CASSSDSSRANTGELFF. CDR3 nucleotide sequence: TGTGCCAGCAGCTCTGACTCGTCTCGGGCGAACACCGGGGAGCTGTTTTTT.

The rearrangement joins TRBV15 to TRBJ2-5, with a possible D match to TRBD1 (5 bases). The V end was cut by 0 bases, the J end by 2 bases, with 7 bases between. The germline V gene has CDR1 LNHNV and CDR2 YYDKDF (reference sequence). This CDR3 is built from 14 residues. CDR3 amino acids: CATSRDRVQETQYF. DNA for the CDR3: TGTGCCACCAGCAGAGACAGGGTACAAGAGACCCAGTACTTC.

The V call is TRBV19, the J call TRBJ1-4; the D gene is possibly TRBD1 (6 bases). Germline CDR1 reads LNHDA; CDR2 reads SQIVND (reference sequence). V shed 9 bases and J shed 1 base, with 15 bases lying between them. The CDR3 covers 15 residues. CDR3 region: CASIRGAQTNEKLFF. As DNA, the CDR3 is TGTGCCAGCATTCGGGGGGCCCAAACTAATGAAAAACTGTTTTTT.

The chain is built from TRBV21-1 and TRBJ1-1; TRBD1, as called in the table, went unchecked against the DNA. TRBV21-1 is annotated as a pseudogene. The CDR3 length is 15 residues. The CDR3 protein is CASSKLPAGSGEAFF. CDR3 nucleotides: TGTGCCAGCAGCAAGTTGCCGGCAGGGTCCGGTGAAGCTTTCTTT.

A single count supports this clone. The chain employs TRBV21-1 and TRBJ1-5; TRBD1 is the table's D call, not checked against the DNA. TRBV21-1 is listed as a pseudogene. This CDR3 has 15 residues. The DNA for the CDR3 is TGTGCCAGCAGCTTAGGGACAGAGAAAAATCAGCCCCAGCATTTT. It translates to CASSLGTEKNQPQHF.

The CDR3 DNA follows: TGTGCCAGCAGCTTCATGAGGCGGGGCTCCCCTCCAGATACGCAGTATTTT. It specifies CASSFMRRGSPPDTQYF. The gene calls are TRBV11-2 and TRBJ2-3, with a possible D match to TRBD2 (6 bases). The CDR3 length is 17 residues. The germline V gene has CDR1 SGHAT and CDR2 FQNNGV. Trimming shortened V by 3 bases and J by 4 bases, and 20 bases separated the two germline ends.

The V call is TRBV19, the J call TRBJ1-5, with D hard to call. Germline CDR1 LNHDA, CDR2 SQIVND (reference sequence). Trimming took 5 bases from V and 3 from J, leaving 14 bases between them. The CDR3 extends over 15 amino acids. The CDR3 bases are TGTGCCAGTAGTCGGATAGGAGGGCACAATCAGCCCCAGCATTTT. This translates into CASSRIGGHNQPQHF.

The V call is TRBV2, the J call TRBJ1-4; TRBD1 agrees at 8 bases. The ends lost 6 bases at V and 1 base at J; junction bases unmatched: 7. CDR3 length: 16 residues. The germline V gene encodes CDR1 SNHLY and CDR2 FYNNEI. The CDR3 DNA reads as TGTGCCAGCAGCGTGGACAGGGTTCAAACTAATGAAAAACTGTTTTTT. Its translation: CASSVDRVQTNEKLFF.

The rearrangement links TRBV7-9 to TRBJ2-5, with 10 nucleotides matching TRBD2. The V gene's germline CDR1 is SEHNR and CDR2 FQNEAQ (reference sequence). CDR3 length: 16 residues. Losses at the gene ends were 3 bases for V and 5 bases for J; bases not matched to a gene: 9. This chain's CDR3 is CASSFEALAGVETQYF. CDR3 nucleotides: TGTGCCAGCAGCTTCGAGGCTCTAGCGGGAGTGGAGACCCAGTACTTC.